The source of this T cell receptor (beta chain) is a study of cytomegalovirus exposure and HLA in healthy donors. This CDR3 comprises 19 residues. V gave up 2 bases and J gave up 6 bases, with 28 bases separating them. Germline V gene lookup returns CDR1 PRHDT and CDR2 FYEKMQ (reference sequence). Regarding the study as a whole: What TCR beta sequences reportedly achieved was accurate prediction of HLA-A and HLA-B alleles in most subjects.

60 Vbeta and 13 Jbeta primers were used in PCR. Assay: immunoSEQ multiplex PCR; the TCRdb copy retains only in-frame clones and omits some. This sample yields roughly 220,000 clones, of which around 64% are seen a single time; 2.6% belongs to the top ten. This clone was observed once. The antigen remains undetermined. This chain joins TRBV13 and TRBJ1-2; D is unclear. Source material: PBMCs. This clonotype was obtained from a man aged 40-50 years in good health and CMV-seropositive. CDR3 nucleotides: TGTGCCAGCAGCTTATCTGGAGAAGAGGTCTCAAAAGGAGTTCATGGCTACACCTTC. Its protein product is CASSLSGEEVSKGVHGYTF.